The 11 T cell receptor beta chains listed next were all sequenced from one sample in a study of blood T cells in healthy people across ages. The second PCR ran about 6 to 11 cycles with a sample-barcoded 5' primer and J-beta primers. MiXCR, run by TCRdb on the 5' RACE reads, gives a single entry per CDR3 protein. This sample has 1,300,000 or so distinct CDR3 sequences, with approximately 59% found just once. The sequenced material came from blood. These receptor sequences come from a man between 18 and 35 years old in good health.

V gene TRBV3-1 combines with J gene TRBJ2-7, with TRBD2 identical over 7 bases. The CDR3 has 14 residues. Germline V gives CDR1 LGHDT, CDR2 YNNKEL (reference sequence). The V gene end was trimmed by 8 bases and the J gene end by 7 bases; junction bases not matched to a gene: 14. CDR3 nucleotide sequence: TGTGCCAGCCAAACCGGGACTACCTTGGGGGAGCAGTACTTC. Protein product: CASQTGTTLGEQYF.

The chain couples TRBV11-2 to TRBJ2-4, with D uncertain. The DNA end is more similar to TRBJ2-7, so the J call may be wrong. The CDR3 contains 13 residues. Per germline, CDR1 SGHAT and CDR2 FQNNGV. CDR3 nucleotides: TGTGCCAGCAGCCCTACCCGGGTATACGAGCAGTACTTC. Residues: CASSPTRVYEQYF.

A single count supports this clonotype. The chain combines TRBV15 with TRBJ2-7; no clear D gene. The CDR3 is made up of 13 amino acids. V was clipped by 3 bases and J by 3 bases, with 9 bases between them. Germline V gives CDR1 LNHNV, CDR2 YYDKDF (reference sequence). The CDR3 spells CATSSRWGYEQYF. CDR3 nucleotide sequence: TGTGCCACCAGCAGTAGATGGGGCTACGAGCAGTACTTC.

This clonotype was counted between two and nine times. V usage is TRBV6-5 and J usage is TRBJ2-5, with D perhaps assigned TRBD1 or TRBD2 (5 bases each). The J call may be faulty, since TRBJ2-7 better matches the DNA end. The V gene's germline CDR1 is MNHEY and CDR2 SVGAGI. This CDR3 comprises 15 residues. In nucleotides, the CDR3 is TGTGCCAGCAGTCCCGGGGCAGGGTTTCCCTACGAGCAGTACTTC. Its protein is CASSPGAGFPYEQYF.

This clonotype was observed once. Here the CDR3 reads CASSLSLAGRWNIQYF. The DNA for the CDR3 is TGTGCCAGCAGCTTGAGCCTAGCGGGAAGATGGAACATTCAGTACTTC. V and J are TRBV5-6 and TRBJ2-4; TRBD2 matches at 9 bases. This CDR3 spans 16 amino acids. The ends lost 1 base at V and 7 bases at J; junction bases unmatched: 9. Germline V CDR1 and CDR2: SGHDT, YYEEEE. The full variable domain, its missing parts supplied by reference TRBV5-6 and TRBJ2-4, is DAGVTQSPTHLIKTRGQQVTLRCSPKSGHDTVSWYQQALGQGPQFIFQYYEEEERQRGNFPDRFSGHQFPNYSSELNVNALLLGDSALYLCASSLSLAGRWNIQYFGAGTRLSVL.

In its sample, this clonotype was seen once. This chain links TRBV27 with TRBJ2-5; tentatively, D is TRBD1 (5 bases). Per the germline V gene, CDR1 is MNHEY and CDR2 is SMNVEV (reference sequence). The CDR3 runs 15 residues. V was trimmed by 1 base and J by 6 bases, leaving 15 bases between them. The CDR3 DNA reads TGTGCCAGCAGTTTATTGGGGCAGTCCAAGCAGACCCAGTACTTC. It encodes CASSLLGQSKQTQYF.

The chain has TRBV5-1 and TRBJ2-2; tentatively, D is TRBD2 (6 bases). The length of the CDR3 is 13 residues. The germline V gene has CDR1 SGHRS and CDR2 YFSETQ. Trimming cost V 3 bases and J 6 bases, with 9 bases left between them. The chain's CDR3 is CASSYGEAGELFF. The DNA for the CDR3 is TGCGCCAGCAGCTACGGGGAGGCCGGGGAGCTGTTTTTT.

This clonotype has just a few counts. V gene TRBV6-1 combines with J gene TRBJ1-2; D is ambiguous. Trimming pared 2 bases from V and 3 bases from J, leaving 7 bases between. CDR1 and CDR2 (germline): MNHNS, SASEGT. This CDR3 spans 13 amino acids. CDR3 in DNA: TGTGCCAGCAGTGAAAAAGGACACTATGGCTACACCTTC. It codes for CASSEKGHYGYTF.

The J gene is TRBJ1-2, the V gene TRBV5-1, with 9 positions matching TRBD1. J gave up 8 bases and V 5 bases, and 13 bases lay outside the gene matches. The CDR3 covers 15 residues. Germline V CDR1 and CDR2: SGHRS, YFSETQ. CDR3 nucleotide sequence: TGCGCCAGCAGACTCCCCGGGACAGGGCGGGGAGGCTACACCTTC. It is translated as CASRLPGTGRGGYTF. Looking up the rest from reference TRBV5-1 and TRBJ1-2 gives the full variable domain: KAGVTQTPRYLIKTRGQQVTLSCSPISGHRSVSWYQQTPGQGLQFLFEYFSETQRNKGNFPGRFSGRQFSNSRSEMNVSTLELGDSALYLCASRLPGTGRGGYTFGSGTRLTVV.

A few counts support this clonotype. The rearrangement links TRBV27 to TRBJ2-7; unclear D gene. From germline, CDR1 is MNHEY and CDR2 SMNVEV (reference sequence). V was trimmed by 2 bases and J by 4 bases, leaving 9 bases between them. CDR3 length: 13 residues. CDR3 sequence reads: CASSLDESYEQYF. CDR3 nucleotides: TGTGCCAGCAGTTTAGACGAGTCGTACGAGCAGTACTTC.

The chain is built from TRBV2 and TRBJ1-2; D remains unclear. This CDR3 has 15 residues. Germline CDR1 is SNHLY and CDR2 is FYNNEI. V was pared by 2 bases and J by 4 bases, with 14 bases between. The CDR3 here is CASSENPDTRYGYTF. The CDR3 DNA sequence: TGTGCCAGCAGTGAAAATCCGGATACTCGCTATGGCTACACCTTC.